This T cell receptor beta chain was recorded in a study of response to subunit inactivated influenza vaccine. MiXCR, run by TCRdb on the RT-PCR reads, gives a single entry per CDR3 protein. Here the sample spans about 620,000 distinct CDR3 sequences, 10% to 12% being singletons. Notes on this clonotype: A read error may be the cause here, since a much bigger clone is one base away.

The CDR3 is 14 amino acids. Germline values: CDR1 SEHNR, CDR2 FQNEAQ (reference sequence). These data were also filed under a second study, of T cells expressing NK-cell markers. That study adds: 5'RACE template switching with UMIs generated TCR beta cDNA.

The TCR originated in a man aged 50 or older who received an inactivated influenza vaccine. This chain connects TRBV7-9 to TRBJ2-7, with 7 bases identical to TRBD1. The assigned J gene may be wrong: the sequence end matches TRBJ2-1 better. This sample comprised PBMCs from blood, obtained on the day of vaccination. CDR3 protein: CASSANRGAYEQFF. The DNA for the CDR3 is TGTGCCAGCAGCGCAAACAGGGGAGCCTACGAGCAGTTCTTC.